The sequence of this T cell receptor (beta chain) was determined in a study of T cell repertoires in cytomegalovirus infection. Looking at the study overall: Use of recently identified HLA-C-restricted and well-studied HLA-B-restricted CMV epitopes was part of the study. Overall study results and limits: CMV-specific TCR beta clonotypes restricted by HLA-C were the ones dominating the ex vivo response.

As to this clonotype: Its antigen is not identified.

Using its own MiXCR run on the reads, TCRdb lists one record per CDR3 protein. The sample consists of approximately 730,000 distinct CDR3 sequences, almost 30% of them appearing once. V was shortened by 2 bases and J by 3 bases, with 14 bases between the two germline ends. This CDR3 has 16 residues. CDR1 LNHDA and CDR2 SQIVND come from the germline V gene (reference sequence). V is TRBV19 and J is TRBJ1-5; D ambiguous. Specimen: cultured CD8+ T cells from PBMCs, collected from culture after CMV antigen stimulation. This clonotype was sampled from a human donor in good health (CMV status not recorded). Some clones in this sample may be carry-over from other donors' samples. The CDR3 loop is CASSIKRTRTNQPQHF. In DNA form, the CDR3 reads TGTGCCAGTAGTATAAAAAGGACCCGCACCAATCAGCCCCAGCATTTT. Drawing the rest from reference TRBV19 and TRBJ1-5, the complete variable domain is DGGITQSPKYLFRKEGQNVTLSCEQNLNHDAMYWYRQDPGQGLRLIYYSQIVNDFQKGDIAEGYSVSREKKESFPLTVTSAQKNPTAFYLCASSIKRTRTNQPQHFGDGTRLSIL.